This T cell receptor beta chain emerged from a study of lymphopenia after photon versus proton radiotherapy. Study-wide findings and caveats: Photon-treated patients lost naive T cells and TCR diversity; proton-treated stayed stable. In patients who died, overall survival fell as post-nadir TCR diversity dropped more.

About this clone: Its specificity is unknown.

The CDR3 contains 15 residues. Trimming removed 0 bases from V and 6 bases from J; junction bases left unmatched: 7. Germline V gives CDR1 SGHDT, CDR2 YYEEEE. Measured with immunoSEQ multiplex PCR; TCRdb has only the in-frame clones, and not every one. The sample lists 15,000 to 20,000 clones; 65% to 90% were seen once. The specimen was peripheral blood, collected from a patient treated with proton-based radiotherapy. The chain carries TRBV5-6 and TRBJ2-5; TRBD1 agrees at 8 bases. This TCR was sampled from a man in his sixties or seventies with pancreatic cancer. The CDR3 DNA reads TGTGCCAGCAGCTTGGTTAGGACAGGGAGGAAGACCCAGTACTTC. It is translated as CASSLVRTGRKTQYF. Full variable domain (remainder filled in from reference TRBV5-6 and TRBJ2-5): DAGVTQSPTHLIKTRGQQVTLRCSPKSGHDTVSWYQQALGQGPQFIFQYYEEEERQRGNFPDRFSGHQFPNYSSELNVNALLLGDSALYLCASSLVRTGRKTQYFGPGTRLLVL.